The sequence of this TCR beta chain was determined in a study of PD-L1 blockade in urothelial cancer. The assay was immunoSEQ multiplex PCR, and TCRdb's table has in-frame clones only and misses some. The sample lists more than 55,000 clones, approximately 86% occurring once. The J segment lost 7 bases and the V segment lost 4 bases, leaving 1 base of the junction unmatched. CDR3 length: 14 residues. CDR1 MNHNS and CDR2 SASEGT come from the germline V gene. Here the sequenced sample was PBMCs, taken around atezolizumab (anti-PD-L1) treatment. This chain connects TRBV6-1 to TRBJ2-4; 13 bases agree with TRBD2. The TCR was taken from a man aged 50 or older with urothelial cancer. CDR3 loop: CASSVGLAGNIQYF. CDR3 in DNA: TGTGCCAGCAGTGTGGGACTAGCGGGGAACATTCAGTACTTC.